This paragraph reports one TCR beta chain. Its target is not known. This sample was taken from a study of a mutant IDH1 vaccine in newly diagnosed glioma. Indicated time point: week 35, safety follow-up. What each vaccine dose contained was 300 ug of mutant IDH1 20-mer peptide, accompanied by topical imiquimod. The data were produced by immunoSEQ multiplex PCR, yet TCRdb's version contains in-frame clones alone and is incomplete. The table includes some 30,000 clones, 60% to 80% detected once. The input for sequencing was PBMCs, taken from a glioma patient whose treatment included an IDH1 peptide vaccine. The TCR sequence derives from a woman under 40 with glioma. Some clones in this sample may be carry-over from other donors' samples.

CDR3 sequence: CASSQGLHLTGGAETQYF. CDR3 nucleotide sequence: TGTGCCAGCAGCCAAGGACTCCACCTGACAGGGGGCGCAGAGACCCAGTACTTC. The chain couples TRBV14 to TRBJ2-5; 10 nucleotides align to TRBD1. V was clipped by 1 base and J by 4 bases; unmatched bases: 12. CDR1 and CDR2 from the germline V gene are SGHDN and FVKESK. The CDR3 runs 18 residues. The full variable domain, in which reference TRBV14 and TRBJ2-5 provide the parts outside the CDR3, is EAGVTQFPSHSVIEKGQTVTLRCDPISGHDNLYWYRRVMGKEIKFLLHFVKESKQDESGMPNNRFLAERTGGTYSTLKVQPAELEDSGVYFCASSQGLHLTGGAETQYFGPGTRLLVL.